These T cell receptor beta chains were read from a single sample in a study of T cell clones after liver transplantation. Assay: immunoSEQ multiplex PCR; the TCRdb copy retains only in-frame clones and omits some. The sample lists 68,000 or so clones, 85% to 95% occurring once. The sample consisted of CD4+ T cells from blood, taken about 27 months after liver transplant. The receptors shown here come from a human patient who received a liver transplant. The T cells may come from the graft donor. The CDR3 runs from the conserved cysteine through the conserved F or W. The D gene is left open where the match is weak. A clone size is listed for some rows: how often the clone was seen (once, few, many), or a class if it is expanded.

TRBD2	TRBV5-1	TRBJ2-3	-	TGCGCCAGCAGCTTGGGGCGACTAGCGGGCCACACAGATACGCAGTATTTT	CASSLGRLAGHTDTQYF
TRBD1	TRBV27	TRBJ2-7	-	TGTGCCAGCAGTTTGGGACAGAGGGGCTACGAGCAGTACTTC	CASSLGQRGYEQYF
TRBD2	TRBV7-6	TRBJ2-1	-	TGTGCCAGCAGCTTTTGGACTAGGTCCGATGAGCAGTTCTTC	CASSFWTRSDEQFF
-	TRBV6-5	TRBJ1-5	-	TGTGCCAGCCAAGCAGGGAATCAGCCCCAGCATTTT	CASQAGNQPQHF
-	TRBV2	TRBJ1-2	-	TGTGCCAGCAGTGACCCTGGGGGGATTGGGGCCTATGGCTACACCTTC	CASSDPGGIGAYGYTF
-	TRBV5-1	TRBJ2-3	-	TGCGCCAGCAGCTTGGGACAGGGAGGGGTGAGCACAGATACGCAGTATTTT	CASSLGQGGVSTDTQYF
-	TRBV5-4	TRBJ2-3	-	TGTGCCAGCAGCTTTGCAGGGATCATAGGCACAGATACGCAGTATTTT	CASSFAGIIGTDTQYF
TRBD1	TRBV2	TRBJ1-4	-	TGTGCCAGCAGGGGACAGGGGGCGGGTGAAAAACTGTTTTTT	CASRGQGAGEKLFF
-	TRBV9	TRBJ1-2	-	TGTGCCAGCAGCCCAGGGACTTTCGGAGGCTACACCTTC	CASSPGTFGGYTF
-	TRBV11-3	TRBJ2-7	-	TGTGCCAGCAGCTTTCAGGGGTACGAGCAGTACTTC	CASSFQGYEQYF
-	TRBV19	TRBJ1-5	few	TGTGCCAGTGGACAGCTTCTTAGCAATCAGCCCCAGCATTTT	CASGQLLSNQPQHF
TRBD1	TRBV29-1	TRBJ1-3	-	TGCAGCGTGTGGGACAGGGGAAAATCTGGAAACACCATATATTTT	CSVWDRGKSGNTIYF
-	TRBV25-1	TRBJ2-7	-	TGTGCCAGCAGCGGACCAGCCAGCTACGAGCAGTACTTC	CASSGPASYEQYF
-	TRBV27	TRBJ2-3	-	TGTGCCAGCAGTTTTGGGGCTAGCACAGATACGCAGTATTTT	CASSFGASTDTQYF
-	TRBV7-9	TRBJ1-1	-	TGTGCCAGCAGCTTAGTGAGGGGATTGAACACTGAAGCTTTCTTT	CASSLVRGLNTEAFF
-	TRBV29-1	TRBJ2-1	once	TGCAGCATCAACAGGGTACTTAATGAGCAGTTCTTC	CSINRVLNEQFF
-	TRBV11-2	TRBJ2-7	-	TGTGCCAGCAGCTGGGACTCCGCTTTCTACGAGCAGTACTTC	CASSWDSAFYEQYF